This T cell receptor (beta chain) was identified during a study of breast tumors, draining lymph nodes, adjacent tissues. The study, taken as a whole, reports: Data only fit, rather than demonstrated, lymph node origin of most tumor T cells. Tumor repertoires ranked between lymph nodes and nontumor tissue in diversity, with V and J gene preferences. Most tumor T cells seemingly derive from lymph node, then expand in tumor.

Samples came from axillary lymph nodes draining the breast cancer. This CDR3 has 14 residues. Germline V gives CDR1 ENHRY, CDR2 SYGVKD. The J segment lost 9 bases and the V segment lost 3 bases, leaving 3 bases of the junction unmatched. One entry per CDR3 protein results from TCRdb running MiXCR on the multiplex PCR reads. The sample yields about 270,000 distinct CDR3 sequences, roughly 31% seen once. This clonotype was detected many times. The antigen remains undetermined. J is TRBJ2-1 and V is TRBV10-3; 12 nucleotides line up with TRBD2. This clonotype originated in a female donor with breast cancer. Some clones in this sample may be carry-over from other donors' samples. Input material: axillary lymph node tissue. The CDR3 DNA follows: TGTGCCATCAGTGAACTAGCGGGAGGTGGTGAGCAGTTCTTC. It codes for CAISELAGGGEQFF.